These T cell receptor beta chains were read from a single sample in a study of cytomegalovirus exposure and HLA in healthy donors. Assay: immunoSEQ multiplex PCR; the TCRdb copy retains only in-frame clones and omits some. The sample contains approximately 190,000 clones, about 80% of which appear only once. Source material: PBMCs. These receptors were collected from a man between 18 and 35 years old in good health and CMV-seropositive. CDR3s include the opening cysteine and the closing phenylalanine or tryptophan. The D gene is left open where the match is weak. For some rows the clone size is stated as once, few or many, or as a class when expanded; others skip it.

d_call	clone_size	j_call	v_call	cdr3_aa	cdr3_nt
TRBD2	.	TRBJ2-3	TRBV5-6	CASSLRLAERTDTQYF	TGTGCCAGCAGCTTGCGCCTAGCGGAGCGCACAGATACGCAGTATTTT
TRBD1	.	TRBJ2-2	TRBV28	CASGFLGQGMSGELFF	TGTGCCAGCGGCTTCCTGGGACAGGGGATGTCCGGGGAGCTGTTTTTT
TRBD2	.	TRBJ2-3	TRBV10-3	CAISGLAGADTQYF	TGTGCCATCAGTGGACTAGCGGGAGCCGATACGCAGTATTTT
TRBD2	.	TRBJ2-2	TRBV27	CASSQTSGGNTGELFF	TGTGCCAGCAGCCAAACTAGCGGAGGGAACACCGGGGAGCTGTTTTTT
TRBD2	once	TRBJ2-1	TRBV27	CASSGGGLAGRTTDEQFF	TGTGCCAGCAGTGGGGGGGGCCTAGCGGGGCGGACTACCGATGAGCAGTTCTTC
TRBD2	.	TRBJ2-7	TRBV28	CASSFNGRGLPYEQYF	TGTGCCAGCAGTTTTAATGGGAGGGGCTTACCCTACGAGCAGTACTTC
.	.	TRBJ2-6	TRBV6-4	CASSDGGADGANVLTF	TGTGCCAGCAGTGACGGGGGGGCTGACGGGGCCAACGTCCTGACTTTC
TRBD2	.	TRBJ2-3	TRBV29-1	CSVALAGGRESGQYF	TGCAGCGTTGCACTAGCGGGAGGAAGGGAGAGTGGGCAGTATTTT
.	.	TRBJ2-7	TRBV2	CASWGGASEQYF	TGTGCCAGCTGGGGGGGGGCTAGCGAGCAGTACTTC
TRBD1	.	TRBJ1-2	TRBV6-1	CASSTQGAQGYTF	TGTGCCAGCAGTACCCAGGGGGCGCAGGGCTACACCTTC
.	.	TRBJ2-5	TRBV27	CASRPKDRLGQETQYF	TGTGCCAGCAGGCCCAAGGACCGACTAGGCCAAGAGACCCAGTACTTC
.	.	TRBJ1-1	TRBV11-2	CAPGEGGAVVEAFF	TGTGCCCCAGGGGAAGGGGGGGCTGTCGTTGAAGCTTTCTTT
.	.	TRBJ1-2	TRBV5-4	CASSLKQAVNGYTF	TGTGCCAGCAGCTTGAAACAGGCTGTTAATGGCTACACCTTC
TRBD1	.	TRBJ2-1	TRBV28	CASTGGQAISSYNEQFF	TGTGCCAGCACAGGAGGACAGGCGATAAGCTCCTACAATGAGCAGTTCTTC
TRBD2	many	TRBJ2-7	TRBV6-4	CASKTSGSLYEQYF	TGTGCCAGCAAAACTAGCGGGAGCCTGTACGAGCAGTACTTC
.	.	TRBJ2-3	TRBV7-2	CASSLAKAGGDTQYF	TGTGCCAGCAGCTTAGCGAAGGCAGGGGGGGATACGCAGTATTTT
TRBD1	.	TRBJ2-2	TRBV19	CASSTHFTGQGNTGELFF	TGTGCCAGTAGTACCCATTTCACGGGACAGGGGAACACCGGGGAGCTGTTTTTT
TRBD1	.	TRBJ2-7	TRBV5-1	CASSFARTGGYEQYF	TGCGCCAGCAGCTTTGCCCGGACAGGGGGATACGAGCAGTACTTC
.	few	TRBJ2-5	TRBV5-8	CASRDGGGETQYF	TGTGCCAGCAGGGACGGTGGAGGGGAGACCCAGTACTTC
TRBD2	.	TRBJ2-7	TRBV29-1	CSVVGRANYEKQYF	TGCAGCGTTGTCGGGAGGGCCAACTACGAGAAGCAGTACTTC
.	.	TRBJ2-5	TRBV6-5	CASSYSGETQYF	TGTGCCAGCAGTTATTCAGGAGAGACCCAGTACTTC
TRBD2	.	TRBJ2-3	TRBV29-1	CSVTGTSGRGNTQYF	TGCAGCGTTACCGGGACTAGCGGGAGGGGAAATACGCAGTATTTT
TRBD1	few	TRBJ1-1	TRBV5-1	CASSQGQGTEAFF	TGCGCCAGCAGCCAAGGACAGGGCACTGAAGCTTTCTTT
.	.	TRBJ1-1	TRBV9	CASSVVTDDEAFF	TGTGCCAGCAGCGTAGTGACAGACGATGAAGCTTTCTTT
TRBD1	.	TRBJ2-3	TRBV27	CASSPQRQGPDTQYF	TGTGCCAGCAGTCCCCAACGACAGGGCCCAGATACGCAGTATTTT
TRBD2	.	TRBJ2-1	TRBV4-2	CASSQRTSGYNEQFF	TGTGCCAGCAGCCAACGGACTAGCGGGTACAATGAGCAGTTCTTC
TRBD2	.	TRBJ2-2	TRBV19	CASSIVSGRSTGELFF	TGTGCCAGTAGTATAGTCAGCGGGAGGTCTACCGGGGAGCTGTTTTTT
.	.	TRBJ2-2	TRBV2	CASSEERGNTGELFF	TGTGCCAGCAGTGAAGAACGGGGGAACACCGGGGAGCTGTTTTTT
TRBD2	.	TRBJ2-1	TRBV7-2	CASSSAGGLVLSNEQFF	TGTGCCAGCAGCTCTGCCGGGGGACTAGTGCTGTCCAATGAGCAGTTCTTC
TRBD1	.	TRBJ1-5	TRBV5-6	CASSPDRGQGPQHF	TGTGCCAGCAGCCCTGACAGGGGCCAGGGGCCCCAGCATTTT
.	.	TRBJ2-7	TRBV5-1	CASSLGDVTRGEQYF	TGCGCCAGCAGCTTGGGTGACGTTACACGGGGCGAGCAGTACTTC
TRBD2	.	TRBJ2-5	TRBV7-2	CASSLLTSGGMGTQYF	TGTGCCAGCAGCTTATTAACTAGCGGGGGCATGGGGACCCAGTACTTC
TRBD1	.	TRBJ2-3	TRBV19	CASSPGQGNTDTQYF	TGTGCCAGTAGTCCGGGACAGGGAAACACAGATACGCAGTATTTT
TRBD2	.	TRBJ2-3	TRBV27	CASSSVAGVSDTQYF	TGTGCCAGCAGTTCGGTTGCGGGAGTATCCGATACGCAGTATTTT
.	.	TRBJ1-1	TRBV28	CASSGEITEAFF	TGTGCCAGCAGCGGAGAGATCACTGAAGCTTTCTTT
TRBD1	.	TRBJ2-7	TRBV18	CASSPTGLPGGEQYF	TGTGCCAGCTCACCGACAGGGCTACCTGGCGGCGAGCAGTACTTC
.	.	TRBJ2-7	TRBV5-6	CASSFRVPPYEQYF	TGTGCCAGCAGCTTCCGGGTTCCCCCCTACGAGCAGTACTTC
.	few	TRBJ1-1	TRBV19	CASNTMNTEAFF	TGTGCCAGTAACACGATGAACACTGAAGCTTTCTTT
.	.	TRBJ2-3	TRBV19	CASTPTGGSTDTQYF	TGTGCCAGTACTCCCACTGGGGGCTCGACAGATACGCAGTATTTT